This entry concerns a single T cell receptor (beta chain). The target antigen is unknown. With 0 bases removed from V and 5 bases from J, the gap between germline ends came to 6 bases. Germline V gene sequence: CDR1 SGDLS, CDR2 YYNGEE. The CDR3 runs to 13 residues. Adults of Caucasian background living in Nashville, Tennessee made up all donors. The protocol was immunoSEQ multiplex PCR, while the TCRdb copy is restricted to in-frame clones and leaves out a portion. The sample includes under 2,500,000 clones, under 97% of them seen just once. This entry comes from a study of shared clonotypes between healthy human individuals. Across the study: CD8 memory received one plate per donor, CD8 naive two, CD4 memory three and CD4 naive three. Findings and caveats of the study: Memory subsets generally showed lower estimated richness than naive subsets. Lower generation probabilities were found for non-shared clonotypes than for those shared by all four donors.

The rearrangement links TRBV9 to TRBJ2-1; D ambiguous. The sequenced sample consisted of naive CD4+ T cells sorted from blood. Regarding subset: CD45RA+ positively selected. The TCR comes from a man aged 18 to 29 in good health. This CDR3 reads CASSVVGNNEQFF. DNA of the CDR3: TGTGCCAGCAGCGTAGTCGGAAACAATGAGCAGTTCTTC.